This paragraph covers one TCR beta chain sequence. Its cognate antigen is unknown. An end of the junction differs from the germline gene, which may be a read error. This CDR3 is built from 15 residues. CDR1 and CDR2 from the germline V gene are SGHRS and YFSETQ. The entry originates in a study of read filtering for tumor transcriptome and immune sequencing. About the study: 8 patients were R-ISS I, roughly 17 were R-ISS II, six or seven were R-ISS III. Transcriptome libraries were built from DNase-treated RNA. IR-seq gave about 3.5 to 10.27 million TCR reads per sample; RNA-seq gave roughly 80 to 1273. Study-level findings and limits: Single-read clonotypes: 80% to 90% of IR-seq clonotypes (around 3.5% of reads), about 70% of RNA-seq clonotypes (under 50% of reads).

The library was built from roughly 400 ng RNA with molecular barcoded adaptors for alpha/delta and beta/gamma chains. MiXCR, run by TCRdb on the reads, gives a single entry per CDR3 protein. Among approximately 40,000 distinct CDR3 sequences listed, 14% were seen once. The clonotype originates from a donor aged 40 or over with multiple myeloma. The V call is TRBV5-1, the J call TRBJ2-1; D is possibly TRBD1 (6 bases). Sequenced material: a population of CD138-negative cells sorted from bone marrow. Here the CDR3 reads CAGSPDSPEYNEQFF. CDR3 nucleotides: TGCGCCGGCAGCCCGGACAGCCCGGAATACAATGAGCAGTTCTTC. Using reference TRBV5-1 and TRBJ2-1 for the parts outside the CDR3, the full variable domain is KAGVTQTPRYLIKTRGQQVTLSCSPISGHRSVSWYQQTPGQGLQFLFEYFSETQRNKGNFPGRFSGRQFSNSRSEMNVSTLELGDSALYLCAGSPDSPEYNEQFFGPGTRLTVL.